These 31 T cell receptor beta chains were all obtained from the same sample, sequenced in a study of metastatic and nonmetastatic thyroid tumors. No treatment of any kind had been given to any patient before thyroid surgery. TCRdb called clones again from the PCR reads with MiXCR. The sample has around 26,000 clones, 20% to 25% seen once. The sequenced sample was adjacent normal tissue. Source of these receptors: a female donor with papillary thyroid cancer or a benign thyroid nodule (not recorded which). Some clones in this sample may be carry-over from other donors' samples.

The chain has TRBV2 and TRBJ2-3; D perhaps matches TRBD1 (6 bases). Germline CDR1 is SNHLY and CDR2 is FYNNEI. V was trimmed by 4 bases and J by 3 bases, leaving 14 bases between them. The CDR3 consists of 15 residues. In DNA form, the CDR3 reads TGTGCCAGCAGTGTAACAGGGTCATCAACAGATACGCAGTATTTT. Protein sequence: CASSVTGSSTDTQYF.

This clone appeared a few times. The genes are TRBV6-1 and TRBJ1-2; D gene unclear. This CDR3 is 13 amino acids long. Germline V gives CDR1 MNHNS, CDR2 SASEGT. Trimming pared 6 bases from V and 1 base from J, leaving 9 bases between. CDR3 nucleotide sequence: TGTGCCAGCAGCCCAAGTGATAACTATGGCTACACCTTC. It codes for CASSPSDNYGYTF.

Note on this clone: The conserved final phenylalanine or tryptophan is absent from the CDR3, which likely points to a read error. This sequence joins TRBV11-2 and TRBJ1-3; D possibly corresponds to TRBD1 (6 bases). Germline V gives CDR1 SGHAT, CDR2 FQNNGV. The CDR3 covers 16 residues. This CDR3 reads CASSLETGLAGNTIYL. The DNA of the CDR3 is TGTGCCAGCAGTCTCGAAACAGGGCTCGCTGGGAACACCATATATTTG.

This clone has at least ten counts. This chain connects TRBV18 to TRBJ2-2, with TRBD2 identical over 8 bases. Per the germline V gene, CDR1 is KGHSH and CDR2 is LQKENI. With V trimmed by 1 base and J by 7 bases, 11 bases remained unmatched. The CDR3 spans 17 residues. The CDR3 region is CASSPLPRAGAGGELFF. CDR3 bases: TGTGCCAGCTCACCACTGCCCCGAGCGGGAGCGGGCGGGGAGCTGTTTTTT.

This clone was counted ten times or more. The chain is built from TRBV20-1 and TRBJ2-4; tentatively, D is TRBD2 (5 bases). The V and J ends lost 4 bases and 0 bases respectively, with 16 bases between them. Per the germline V gene, CDR1 is DFQATT and CDR2 is SNEGSKA (reference sequence). The CDR3 has 16 amino acids. CDR3 DNA: TGCAGTGCTACGAGTGGACGGGGTCTAGCCAAAAACATTCAGTACTTC. Amino acid sequence: CSATSGRGLAKNIQYF.

By sample fraction, this clone is medium-sized. This rearrangement joins TRBV6-2 or TRBV6-3 to TRBJ2-7, with TRBD2 identical over 9 bases. The CDR3 extends over 17 amino acids. The V gene's germline CDR1 is MNHEY and CDR2 SVGEGT. Losses at the gene ends were 2 bases for V and 0 bases for J; bases not matched to a gene: 8. CDR3: CASSYIKREATSYEQYF. The CDR3 region has the DNA TGTGCCAGCAGTTACATAAAGCGGGAGGCCACCTCCTACGAGCAGTACTTC.

Sample share makes this clone medium-sized (0.01 to 0.1%). The V gene is TRBV27, the J gene TRBJ1-5, with a possible D match to TRBD1 (5 bases). CDR3 length equals 14 residues. Germline values: CDR1 MNHEY, CDR2 SMNVEV (reference sequence). The germline V and J ends were trimmed by 5 bases and 1 base, with 9 bases remaining between them. CDR3 amino acids: CASSPRQSNQPQHF. In DNA form, the CDR3 reads TGTGCCAGCAGTCCGAGACAGAGCAATCAGCCCCAGCATTTT.

CDR3 in amino acids: CASSITGRGETDTQYF. The CDR3 nucleotides are TGTGCCAGTAGCATCACCGGGAGGGGTGAGACAGATACGCAGTATTTT. This chain connects TRBV19 to TRBJ2-3; 8 positions agree with TRBD2. The CDR3 runs to 16 residues. Trimming took 6 bases from V and 3 from J; bases not matched to a gene: 11. Germline CDR1 is LNHDA and CDR2 is SQIVND (reference sequence).

This clone was detected many times. The J gene is TRBJ2-2, the V gene TRBV4-2; no clear D gene. Germline assignment: CDR1 LGHNA and CDR2 YNFKEQ. Between the trimmed V and J ends, which lost 5 bases and 0 bases, there was a span of 10 bases. The CDR3 runs 15 residues. The CDR3 bases are TGTGCCAGCAGCTCTCATGGGGCGAACACCGGGGAGCTGTTTTTT. Translating it yields CASSSHGANTGELFF.

This clone was counted ten times or more. This chain uses TRBV11-3 with TRBJ1-5; possibly TRBD1 for D (5 bases). The CDR3 runs to 18 residues. The V gene lost 0 bases and the J gene lost 0 bases, with 15 bases spanning the gap. Germline lookup yields CDR1 SGHNT and CDR2 YENEEA. Here the CDR3 reads CASSLDRIREYSNQPQHF. The CDR3 nucleotides are TGTGCCAGCAGCTTAGATCGCATCAGGGAGTATAGCAATCAGCCCCAGCATTTT.

This clone is categorized as medium-sized (0.01 to 0.1%). The same CDR3 arises from other DNA sequences in this sample as well. The gene calls are TRBV2 and TRBJ1-1; TRBD1 is a possible D gene (5 bases). CDR1 is SNHLY and CDR2 is FYNNEI in the germline V gene. V gave up 3 bases and J gave up 0 bases, with 11 bases separating them. The CDR3 runs to 15 residues. The CDR3 DNA is TGTGCCAGCAGTGATTCCGCAGGGATGAACACTGAAGCTTTCTTT. It encodes CASSDSAGMNTEAFF.

This clone came up a few times. V usage is TRBV6-1 and J usage is TRBJ1-1; D may be TRBD1 (5 bases). There are 12 residues in the CDR3. Germline V gives CDR1 MNHNS, CDR2 SASEGT. Trimming took off 6 bases at V and 8 bases at J, with 13 bases between the two ends. CDR3 in amino acids: CASSSGWTEAFF. Written as DNA, the CDR3 is TGTGCCAGCAGCTCCGGCTGGACAGAAGCTTTCTTT.

This clone has ten or more counts. The rearrangement links TRBV9 to TRBJ2-7; D gene ambiguous. CDR3 length: 13 residues. Germline V gene lookup returns CDR1 SGDLS and CDR2 YYNGEE. Trimming shortened V by 3 bases and J by 4 bases, and 11 bases separated the two germline ends. The CDR3 spells CASSGYNEYEQYF. CDR3 nucleotide sequence: TGTGCCAGCAGCGGATACAATGAATACGAGCAGTACTTC.

CDR3 residues: CASIPRGGRSGTDTQYF. CDR3 nucleotide sequence: TGTGCCAGCATCCCCCGAGGGGGGCGCAGTGGCACAGATACGCAGTATTTT. V gene TRBV9 combines with J gene TRBJ2-3, with D possibly being TRBD1 or TRBD2 (6 bases each). The germline V and J ends were trimmed by 6 bases and 1 base, with 21 bases remaining between them. CDR1 is SGDLS, CDR2 YYNGEE, per germline. The CDR3 covers 17 residues.

This clone was counted only a few times. The genes are TRBV6-1 and TRBJ2-7; tentative D call: TRBD2 (5 bases). From germline, CDR1 is MNHNS and CDR2 SASEGT. The germline V and J ends were trimmed by 1 base and 0 bases, with 7 bases remaining between them. This CDR3 contains 14 residues. The CDR3 nucleotides are TGTGCCAGCAGTGAAGTCGCGGGCTCCTACGAGCAGTACTTC. Translation: CASSEVAGSYEQYF.

This clone was counted many times. The chain couples TRBV30 to TRBJ1-1; D unclear. This CDR3 is built from 11 residues. V lost 5 bases and J lost 7, with 11 bases in between. Germline CDR1 is GTSNPN and CDR2 is SVGIG (reference sequence). CDR3 loop: CAWLQRIEAFF. The CDR3 DNA is TGTGCCTGGCTACAGAGAATTGAAGCTTTCTTT.

Many counts were recorded for this clone. The chain carries TRBV19 and TRBJ2-7; D is tentatively TRBD1 or TRBD2 (7 bases each). This CDR3 has 16 residues. Germline values: CDR1 LNHDA, CDR2 SQIVND (reference sequence). V lost 3 bases to trimming and J lost 2 bases, with 17 bases between them. DNA of the CDR3: TGTGCCAGTAGTATTGGGGACAGCGGGACAACCTACGAGCAGTACTTC. Translated: CASSIGDSGTTYEQYF.

This clone occurred many times. V usage is TRBV7-2 and J usage is TRBJ1-2; D might be TRBD1 (5 bases). Germline CDR1 and CDR2: SGHTA and FQGNSA. Trimming took off 1 base at V and 2 bases at J, with 8 bases between the two ends. The CDR3 is made up of 14 amino acids. The CDR3 nucleotides read TGTGCCAGCAGCTTAGGGGCAGGGAACTATGGCTACACCTTC. Translated, it gives CASSLGAGNYGYTF.

This clone was observed a few times. The genes are TRBV7-3 and TRBJ2-2; 7 positions agree with TRBD1. Per germline, CDR1 SGHTA and CDR2 FQGTGA. The CDR3 totals 13 residues. Trimming cost V 4 bases and J 6 bases; bases outside gene matches: 2. The CDR3 here is CASSSTGSGELFF. As DNA, the CDR3 is TGTGCCAGCAGCTCGACAGGGTCCGGGGAGCTGTTTTTT.

This clone was seen more than once but under ten times. The identical CDR3 is also encoded by other nucleotide sequences in the sample. The chain has TRBV27 and TRBJ2-7; 7 bases map to TRBD2. Unmatched junction bases numbered 12, after V lost 6 bases and J lost 7 bases. The V gene's germline CDR1 is MNHEY and CDR2 SMNVEV (reference sequence). CDR3 length: 14 amino acids. In DNA form, the CDR3 reads TGTGCCAGCAGCTGGGGGGGAGGTCCTGGGGAGCAGTACTTC. Amino acid sequence: CASSWGGGPGEQYF.

About this clone itself: One end of the junction does not line up with germline, which may come from a read error. V usage is TRBV24-1 and J usage is TRBJ2-7; D is unclear. Per germline, CDR1 KGHDR and CDR2 SFDVKD. The CDR3 runs 13 residues. In nucleotides, the CDR3 is TGTGTCACCAGTGATCCCGCTCGATGCGAGCAGTACTTC. Protein: CVTSDPARCEQYF.

A few counts support this clone. This chain links TRBV19 with TRBJ1-6; no reliable D call. Germline CDR1 LNHDA, CDR2 SQIVND (reference sequence). CDR3 length: 14 residues. The V and J ends lost 3 bases and 7 bases respectively, with 10 bases between them. CDR3 sequence: CASSIPLGNSPLHF. CDR3 in DNA: TGTGCCAGTAGTATCCCCCTTGGGAATTCACCCCTCCACTTT.

This clone qualifies as medium-sized. The chain carries TRBV12-3 or TRBV12-4 and TRBJ2-1, with TRBD2 matching over 10 bases. The CDR3 is 14 amino acids. Trimming took 6 bases from V and 12 from J; bases not matched to a gene: 11. CDR3 amino acids: CASSPPGLAMAQFF. CDR3 in DNA: TGTGCCAGCAGCCCCCCGGGACTAGCGATGGCGCAGTTCTTC.

This clone was recorded at least ten times. This chain connects TRBV28 to TRBJ2-1; TRBD1 agrees at 11 bases. The CDR3 is 15 residues long. Germline V CDR1 and CDR2: MDHEN, SYDVKM. V dropped 6 bases and J dropped 7; count of bases not matched to a gene: 8. CDR3 nucleotides: TGTGCCAGCAGAAAGGGGGGACAGGGGGGAAATGAGCAGTTCTTC. Its translation: CASRKGGQGGNEQFF.

There are many counts of this clone. This chain joins TRBV20-1 and TRBJ2-7, with TRBD2 matching 13 bases. In germline, CDR1 is DFQATT, CDR2 SNEGSKA (reference sequence). J lost 2 bases, V lost 6 bases, and 7 bases had no gene match. The CDR3 is 15 amino acids. The CDR3, as DNA: TGCAGTGCCATACCGGGACTAGCGGGAACCTACGAGCAGTACTTC. Its protein is CSAIPGLAGTYEQYF.

In its sample, this clone was seen many times. The same CDR3 also results from other DNA sequences found in this sample. The chain combines TRBV20-1 with TRBJ2-3; TRBD2 aligns across 8 bases. Per the germline V gene, CDR1 is DFQATT and CDR2 is SNEGSKA (reference sequence). The CDR3 runs 11 residues. V trimming: 8 bases; J trimming: 9 bases; junction bases outside the gene matches: 7. DNA of the CDR3: TGCAGTCCTAAGCGGGAGCTCACGCAGTATTTT. It yields the protein CSPKRELTQYF.

This clone occurred many times. V and J are TRBV11-3 and TRBJ2-1, with 12 bases lining up with TRBD2. J lost 7 bases, V lost 4 bases, and 11 bases had no gene match. This CDR3 is built from 17 residues. Germline-derived CDR1 and CDR2 are SGHNT and YENEEA. The CDR3 spells CASSSTSGSVMGNEQFF. The DNA of the CDR3 is TGTGCCAGCAGCTCGACTAGCGGGAGTGTGATGGGGAATGAGCAGTTCTTC. The full variable domain, completed using reference TRBV11-3 and TRBJ2-1, is EAGVVQSPRYKIIEKKQPVAFWCNPISGHNTLYWYLQNLGQGPELLIRYENEEAVDDSQLPKDRFSAERLKGVDSTLKIQPAELGDSAVYLCASSSTSGSVMGNEQFFGPGTRLTVL.

Regarding this clone: A read error may account for a junction end that differs from germline. The chain combines TRBV13 with TRBJ1-1; D unclear. CDR1 and CDR2 from the germline V gene are PRHDT and FYEKMQ (reference sequence). CDR3 size: 11 residues. The CDR3 DNA is TGTGCCAGCAGCTTTTTCACTGAAGCCTTCTTT. This codes for CASSFFTEAFF.

This chain uses TRBV5-1 with TRBJ2-1; TRBD1 matches 8 bases. CDR3 length: 15 amino acids. Germline V CDR1 and CDR2: SGHRS, YFSETQ. The J segment lost 2 bases and the V segment lost 4 bases, leaving 5 bases of the junction unmatched. CDR3 coding DNA: TGCGCCAGCAGCCCCCGGGACAGGACCTACAATGAGCAGTTCTTC. Translating it yields CASSPRDRTYNEQFF.

This clone was seen ten or more times. The chain carries TRBV30 and TRBJ1-6, with unresolved D. Trimming removed 0 bases at V and 9 bases at J, with 9 bases between. CDR1 is GTSNPN and CDR2 is SVGIG in the germline V gene (reference sequence). CDR3 length: 13 residues. CDR3: CAWSVPMPSPLHF. The DNA for the CDR3 is TGTGCCTGGAGTGTTCCGATGCCTTCACCCCTCCACTTT.

This clone was found many times. The rearrangement joins TRBV19 to TRBJ2-5; 7 bases are shared with TRBD1. This CDR3 has 13 amino acids. CDR1 LNHDA and CDR2 SQIVND come from the germline V gene (reference sequence). V was clipped by 8 bases and J by 5 bases; unmatched bases: 8. CDR3 coding DNA: TGTGCCAGTCAGACAGGGAATGGGGAGACCCAGTACTTC. It is translated as CASQTGNGETQYF.